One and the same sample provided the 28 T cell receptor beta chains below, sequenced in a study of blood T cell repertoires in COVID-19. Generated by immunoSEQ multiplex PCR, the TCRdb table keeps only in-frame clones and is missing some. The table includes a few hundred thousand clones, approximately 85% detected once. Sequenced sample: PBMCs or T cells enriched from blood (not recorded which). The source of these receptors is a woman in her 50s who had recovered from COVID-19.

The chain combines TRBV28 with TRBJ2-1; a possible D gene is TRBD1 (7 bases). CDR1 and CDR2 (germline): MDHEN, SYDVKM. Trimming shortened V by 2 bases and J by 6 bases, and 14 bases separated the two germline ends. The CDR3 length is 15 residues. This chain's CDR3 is CASSLLPGGLNEQFF. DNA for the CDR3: TGTGCCAGCAGTTTACTGCCAGGGGGGCTCAATGAGCAGTTCTTC.

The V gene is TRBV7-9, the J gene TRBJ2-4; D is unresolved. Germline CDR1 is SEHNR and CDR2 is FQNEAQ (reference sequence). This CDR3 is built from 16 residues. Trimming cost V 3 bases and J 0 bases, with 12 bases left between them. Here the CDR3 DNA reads TGTGCCAGCAGCTTGGTTTACGGTCTAGCCAAAAACATTCAGTACTTC. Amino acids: CASSLVYGLAKNIQYF.

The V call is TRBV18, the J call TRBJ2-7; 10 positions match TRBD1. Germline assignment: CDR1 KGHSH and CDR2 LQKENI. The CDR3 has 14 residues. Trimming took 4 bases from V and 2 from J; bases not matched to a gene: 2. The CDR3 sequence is CASSQGQGPYEQYF. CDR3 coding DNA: TGTGCCAGCTCACAGGGACAGGGGCCCTACGAGCAGTACTTC.

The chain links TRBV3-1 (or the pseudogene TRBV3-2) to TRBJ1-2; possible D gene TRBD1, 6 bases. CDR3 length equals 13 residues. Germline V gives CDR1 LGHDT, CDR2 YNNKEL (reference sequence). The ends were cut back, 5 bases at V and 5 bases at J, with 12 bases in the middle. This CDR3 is CASSNPGHYGYTF. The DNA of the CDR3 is TGTGCCAGCAGCAACCCGGGACATTATGGCTACACCTTC.

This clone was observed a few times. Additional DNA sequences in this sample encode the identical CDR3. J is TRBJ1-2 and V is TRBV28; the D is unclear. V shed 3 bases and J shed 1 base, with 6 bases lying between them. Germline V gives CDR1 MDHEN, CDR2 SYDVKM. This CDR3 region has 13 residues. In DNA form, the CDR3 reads TGTGCCAGCAGTTTTGGCCGTAACTATGGCTACACCTTC. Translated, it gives CASSFGRNYGYTF.

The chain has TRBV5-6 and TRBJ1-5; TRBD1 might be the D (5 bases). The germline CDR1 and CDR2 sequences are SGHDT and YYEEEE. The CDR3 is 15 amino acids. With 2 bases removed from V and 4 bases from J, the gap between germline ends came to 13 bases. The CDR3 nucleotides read TGTGCCAGCAGCTTCGGGAGGGGTTTAAATCAGCCCCAGCATTTT. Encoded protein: CASSFGRGLNQPQHF. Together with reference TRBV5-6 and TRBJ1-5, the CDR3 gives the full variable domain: DAGVTQSPTHLIKTRGQQVTLRCSPKSGHDTVSWYQQALGQGPQFIFQYYEEEERQRGNFPDRFSGHQFPNYSSELNVNALLLGDSALYLCASSFGRGLNQPQHFGDGTRLSIL.

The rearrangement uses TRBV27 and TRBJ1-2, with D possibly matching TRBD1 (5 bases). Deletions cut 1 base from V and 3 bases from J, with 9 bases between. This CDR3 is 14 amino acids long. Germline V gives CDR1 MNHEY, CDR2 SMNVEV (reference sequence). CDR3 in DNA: TGTGCCAGCAGTTTATTCGGGGGTGACTATGGCTACACCTTC. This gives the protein CASSLFGGDYGYTF.

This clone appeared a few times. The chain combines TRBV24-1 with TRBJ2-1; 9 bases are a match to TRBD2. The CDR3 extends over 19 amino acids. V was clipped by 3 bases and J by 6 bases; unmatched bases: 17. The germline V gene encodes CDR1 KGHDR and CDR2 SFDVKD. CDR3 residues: CATSDPTRRGGSKSNEQFF. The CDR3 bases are TGTGCCACCAGTGATCCCACCCGGCGGGGGGGGAGTAAAAGCAATGAGCAGTTCTTC.

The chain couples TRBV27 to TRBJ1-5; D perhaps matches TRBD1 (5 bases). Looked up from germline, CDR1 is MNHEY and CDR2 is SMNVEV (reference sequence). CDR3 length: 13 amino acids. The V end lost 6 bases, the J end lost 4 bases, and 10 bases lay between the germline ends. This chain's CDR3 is CASSPQGNQPQHF. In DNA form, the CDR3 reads TGTGCCAGCAGCCCTCAGGGAAATCAGCCCCAGCATTTT.

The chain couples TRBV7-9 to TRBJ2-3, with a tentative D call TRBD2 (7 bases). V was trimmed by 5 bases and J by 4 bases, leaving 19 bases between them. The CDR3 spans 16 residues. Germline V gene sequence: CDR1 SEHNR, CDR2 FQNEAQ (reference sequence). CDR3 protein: CASSPGRGRYPDTQYF. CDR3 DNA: TGTGCCAGCAGCCCGGGGAGGGGGAGATACCCAGATACGCAGTATTTT.

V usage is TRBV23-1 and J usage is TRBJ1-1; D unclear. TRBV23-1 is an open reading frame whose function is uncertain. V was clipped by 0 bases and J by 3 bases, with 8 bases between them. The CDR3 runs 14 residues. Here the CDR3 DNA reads TGCGCCAGCAGTCAATCGGCGGAGGACACTGAAGCTTTCTTT. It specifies CASSQSAEDTEAFF.

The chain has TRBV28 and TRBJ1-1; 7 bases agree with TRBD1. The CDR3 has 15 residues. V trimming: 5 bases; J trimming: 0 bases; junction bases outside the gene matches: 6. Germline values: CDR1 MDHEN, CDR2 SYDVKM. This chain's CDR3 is CASSAPGQVNTEAFF. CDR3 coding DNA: TGTGCCAGCAGTGCCCCCGGACAGGTGAACACTGAAGCTTTCTTT.

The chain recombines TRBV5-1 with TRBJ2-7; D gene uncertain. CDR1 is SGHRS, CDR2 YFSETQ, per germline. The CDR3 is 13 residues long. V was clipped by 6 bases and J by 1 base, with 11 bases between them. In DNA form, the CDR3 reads TGCGCCAGCAATGACGGAGTTTCCTACGAGCAGTACTTC. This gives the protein CASNDGVSYEQYF.

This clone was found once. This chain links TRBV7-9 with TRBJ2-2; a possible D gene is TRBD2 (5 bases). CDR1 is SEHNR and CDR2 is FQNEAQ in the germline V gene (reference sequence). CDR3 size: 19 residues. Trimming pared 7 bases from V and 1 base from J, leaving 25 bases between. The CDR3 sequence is CASMTVRRGLLLNTGELFF. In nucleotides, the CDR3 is TGTGCCAGCATGACTGTGAGACGGGGTTTATTATTGAACACCGGGGAGCTGTTTTTT.

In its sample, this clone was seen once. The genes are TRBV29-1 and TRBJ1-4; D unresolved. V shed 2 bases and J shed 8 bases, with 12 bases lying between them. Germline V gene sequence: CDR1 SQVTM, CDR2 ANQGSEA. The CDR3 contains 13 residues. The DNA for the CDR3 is TGCAGCGTTGAAACAGCTTCAAGGGAAAAACTGTTTTTT. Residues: CSVETASREKLFF.

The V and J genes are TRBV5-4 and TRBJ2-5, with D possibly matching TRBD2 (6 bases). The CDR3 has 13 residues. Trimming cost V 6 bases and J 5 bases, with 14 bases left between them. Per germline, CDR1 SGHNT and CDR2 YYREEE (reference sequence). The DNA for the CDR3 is TGTGCCAGCACCCCGACTGGAGGGGAGACCCAGTACTTC. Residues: CASTPTGGETQYF.

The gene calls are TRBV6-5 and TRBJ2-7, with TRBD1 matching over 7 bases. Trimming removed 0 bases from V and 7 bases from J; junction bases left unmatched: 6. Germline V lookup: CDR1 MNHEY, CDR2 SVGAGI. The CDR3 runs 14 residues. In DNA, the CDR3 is TGTGCCAGCAGTTACTCGAACAGGGGCGGGGAGCAGTACTTC. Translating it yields CASSYSNRGGEQYF.

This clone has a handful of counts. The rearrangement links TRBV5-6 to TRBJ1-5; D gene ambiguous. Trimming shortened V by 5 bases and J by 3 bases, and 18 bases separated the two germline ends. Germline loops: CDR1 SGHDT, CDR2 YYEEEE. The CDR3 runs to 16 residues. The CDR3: CASSLGSGRYNQPQHF. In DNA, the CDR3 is TGTGCCAGCAGTCTTGGATCTGGGAGATACAATCAGCCCCAGCATTTT. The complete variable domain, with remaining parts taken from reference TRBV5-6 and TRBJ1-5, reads DAGVTQSPTHLIKTRGQQVTLRCSPKSGHDTVSWYQQALGQGPQFIFQYYEEEERQRGNFPDRFSGHQFPNYSSELNVNALLLGDSALYLCASSLGSGRYNQPQHFGDGTRLSIL.

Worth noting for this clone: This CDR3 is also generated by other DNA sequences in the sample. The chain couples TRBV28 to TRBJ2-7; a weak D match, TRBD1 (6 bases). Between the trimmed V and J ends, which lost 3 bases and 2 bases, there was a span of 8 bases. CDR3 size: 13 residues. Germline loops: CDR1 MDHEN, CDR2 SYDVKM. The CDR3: CASSLTGPYEQYF. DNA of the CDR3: TGTGCCAGCAGTTTGACAGGACCCTACGAGCAGTACTTC. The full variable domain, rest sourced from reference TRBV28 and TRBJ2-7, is DVKVTQSSRYLVKRTGEKVFLECVQDMDHENMFWYRQDPGLGLRLIYFSYDVKMKEKGDIPEGYSVSREKKERFSLILESASTNQTSMYLCASSLTGPYEQYFGPGTRLTVT.

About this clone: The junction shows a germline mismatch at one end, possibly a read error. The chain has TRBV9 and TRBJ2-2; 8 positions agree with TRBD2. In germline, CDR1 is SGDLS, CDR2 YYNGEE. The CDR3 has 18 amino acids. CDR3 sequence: CASSVDGREEREHRGAVF. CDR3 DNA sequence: TGTGCCAGCAGCGTTGACGGGCGGGAGGAAAGAGAACACCGGGGAGCTGTTTTT.

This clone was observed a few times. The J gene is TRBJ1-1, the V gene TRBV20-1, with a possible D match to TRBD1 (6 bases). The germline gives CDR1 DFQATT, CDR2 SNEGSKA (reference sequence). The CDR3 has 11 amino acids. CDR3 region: CGTGTNTEAFF. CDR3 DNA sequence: TGCGGAACAGGGACGAACACTGAAGCTTTCTTT.

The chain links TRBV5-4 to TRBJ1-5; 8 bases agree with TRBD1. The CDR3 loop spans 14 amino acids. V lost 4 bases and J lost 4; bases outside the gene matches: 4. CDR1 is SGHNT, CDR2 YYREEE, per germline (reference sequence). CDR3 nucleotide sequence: TGTGCCAGCAGCACGCAGGGGGCGAATCAGCCCCAGCATTTT. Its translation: CASSTQGANQPQHF. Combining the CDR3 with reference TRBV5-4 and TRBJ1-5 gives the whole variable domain ETGVTQSPTHLIKTRGQQVTLRCSSQSGHNTVSWYQQALGQGPQFIFQYYREEENGRGNFPPRFSGLQFPNYSSELNVNALELDDSALYLCASSTQGANQPQHFGDGTRLSIL.

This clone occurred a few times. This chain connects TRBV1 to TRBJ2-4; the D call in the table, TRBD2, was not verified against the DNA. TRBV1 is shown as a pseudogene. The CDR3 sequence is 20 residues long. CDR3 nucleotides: TGCACCAGCAGCCAAGAACCCCCCGAGGAGGGTGAGATAGCCAAAAACATTCAGTACTTC. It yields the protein CTSSQEPPEEGEIAKNIQYF.

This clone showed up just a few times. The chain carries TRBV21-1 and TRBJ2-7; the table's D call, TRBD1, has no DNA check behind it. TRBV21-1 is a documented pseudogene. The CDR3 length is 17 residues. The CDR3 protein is CASSAPGQGIRPYEQYF. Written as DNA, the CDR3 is TGTGCCAGCAGCGCACCGGGACAGGGGATAAGGCCCTACGAGCAGTACTTC.

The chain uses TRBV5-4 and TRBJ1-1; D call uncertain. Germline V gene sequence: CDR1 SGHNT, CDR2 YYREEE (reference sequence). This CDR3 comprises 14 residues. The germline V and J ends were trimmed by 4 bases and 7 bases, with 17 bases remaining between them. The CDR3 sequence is CASSTGSILFEAFF. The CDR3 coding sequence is TGTGCCAGCAGCACCGGGAGTATATTATTTGAAGCTTTCTTT.

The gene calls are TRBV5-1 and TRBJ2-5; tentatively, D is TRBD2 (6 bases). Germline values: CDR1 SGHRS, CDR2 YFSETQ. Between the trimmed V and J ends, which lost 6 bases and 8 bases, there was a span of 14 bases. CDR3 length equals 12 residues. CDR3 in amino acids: CASKEGDRTQYF. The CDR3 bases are TGCGCCAGCAAGGAGGGCGATCGAACCCAGTACTTC.

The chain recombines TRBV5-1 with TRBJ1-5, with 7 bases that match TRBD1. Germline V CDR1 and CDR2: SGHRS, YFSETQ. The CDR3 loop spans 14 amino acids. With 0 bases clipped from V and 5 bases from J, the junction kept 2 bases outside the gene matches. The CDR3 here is CASSLGQGDQPQHF. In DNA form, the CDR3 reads TGCGCCAGCAGCTTGGGACAGGGAGATCAGCCCCAGCATTTT.

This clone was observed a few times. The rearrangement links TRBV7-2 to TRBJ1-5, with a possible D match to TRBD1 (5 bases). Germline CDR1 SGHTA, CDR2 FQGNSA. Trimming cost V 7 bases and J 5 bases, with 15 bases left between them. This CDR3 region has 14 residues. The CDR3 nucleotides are TGTGCCAGCAACAAAAGGGGTAAAGATCAGCCCCAGCATTTT. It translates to CASNKRGKDQPQHF.